The 16 T cell receptor beta chains below come from one sample, sequenced in a study of cytomegalovirus exposure and HLA in healthy donors (dated by TCRdb to between 2016 and 2019). Libraries were prepared through the immunoSEQ multiplex PCR assay. For the multiplex PCR, a mixture combining 60 forward primers for TCR Vbeta segments and 13 reverse primers for TCR Jbeta segments was used. TCRdb retrieved this table from immuneACCESS and kept in-frame rearrangements only. Not all clones are present; in checked studies, unresolved V genes account for under half, and no reason is known for the remainder. This sample's table carries fewer than 130,000 clones. The ten largest clones capture 0.55% to 0.6% of the sample. The sequenced material came from PBMCs. The source is a man aged 45 to 65 in good health and CMV-seronegative.

The J gene is TRBJ2-7, the V gene TRBV7-2; TRBD1 is a possible D gene (6 bases). CDR3 length equals 15 residues. V lost 2 bases and J 4 bases, leaving 15 bases between the germline ends. The V gene's germline CDR1 is SGHTA and CDR2 FQGNSA. CDR3 sequence reads: CASSLHTGTPYEQYF. The CDR3 bases are TGTGCCAGCAGCTTACATACCGGGACACCTTACGAGCAGTACTTC.

This chain joins TRBV7-2 and TRBJ1-6, with 7 nucleotides matching TRBD1. CDR3 length: 18 amino acids. CDR1 is SGHTA, CDR2 FQGNSA, per germline. The junction had 14 bases not matched to a gene; V was cut back by 5 bases and J by 4 bases. Here the CDR3 DNA reads TGTGCCAGCAGCGCCCCGCGACAGGGAAGGGCTTATAATTCACCCCTCCACTTT. Amino acids: CASSAPRQGRAYNSPLHF.

The chain links TRBV5-4 to TRBJ2-7; perhaps TRBD1 as D (6 bases). Germline CDR1 and CDR2: SGHNT and YYREEE (reference sequence). With 1 base removed from V and 3 bases from J, the gap between germline ends came to 17 bases. The length of the CDR3 is 16 residues. The CDR3 protein is CASSLSVRGSLYEQYF. In DNA form, the CDR3 reads TGTGCCAGCAGCTTGTCGGTGAGGGGGTCGCTCTACGAGCAGTACTTC.

The CDR3 sequence is CAISGGGGTYNEQFF. CDR3 nucleotides: TGTGCCATCAGTGGAGGCGGGGGGACTTACAATGAGCAGTTCTTC. The rearrangement joins TRBV10-3 to TRBJ2-1, with 8 bases matching TRBD2. The CDR3 extends over 15 amino acids. After removal of 4 bases from V and 4 bases from J, the junction contained 6 bases not matched to a gene. Looked up from germline, CDR1 is ENHRY and CDR2 is SYGVKD.

The chain has TRBV15 and TRBJ2-5; weak D call: TRBD2 (7 bases). Germline CDR1 is LNHNV and CDR2 is YYDKDF (reference sequence). Between the trimmed V and J ends, which lost 2 bases and 4 bases, there was a span of 11 bases. This CDR3 is 14 amino acids long. Here the CDR3 reads CATSRSGGGETQYF. CDR3 in DNA: TGTGCCACCAGCAGATCGGGGGGCGGAGAGACCCAGTACTTC.

The V call is TRBV5-1, the J call TRBJ2-3, with D perhaps matching TRBD2 (7 bases). V was pared by 4 bases and J by 5 bases, with 17 bases between. CDR3 length equals 15 residues. CDR1 is SGHRS and CDR2 is YFSETQ in the germline V gene. CDR3 bases: TGCGCCAGCAGCCCCGACGGGGGGCTAGTAGATACGCAGTATTTT. The encoded protein is CASSPDGGLVDTQYF.

The J gene is TRBJ2-3, the V gene TRBV11-2; no definite D call. The CDR3 covers 11 residues. Germline V gene lookup returns CDR1 SGHAT and CDR2 FQNNGV. The V gene lost 1 base and the J gene lost 9 bases, with 5 bases spanning the gap. The CDR3 DNA reads as TGTGCCAGCAGCTTAGTGTTAACGCAGTATTTT. This codes for CASSLVLTQYF.

In regard to this clone: The sample holds other DNA sequences that translate to the same CDR3. This chain links TRBV30 with TRBJ2-7, with D perhaps matching TRBD1 (5 bases). Germline V lookup: CDR1 GTSNPN, CDR2 SVGIG (reference sequence). The germline V and J ends were trimmed by 0 bases and 2 bases, with 8 bases remaining between them. CDR3 length equals 13 residues. The CDR3 spells CAWSVRAAYEQYF. The CDR3 DNA reads TGTGCCTGGAGTGTCAGGGCTGCCTACGAGCAGTACTTC.

The genes are TRBV7-9 and TRBJ2-1; the D gene is possibly TRBD2 (6 bases). V lost 1 base and J lost 15, with 19 bases in between. Germline loops: CDR1 SEHNR, CDR2 FQNEAQ (reference sequence). This CDR3 is built from 14 residues. CDR3 sequence (DNA): TGTGCCAGCAGCTTAGTTTCGGATTCGGGGGATCGGTTCTTC. It specifies CASSLVSDSGDRFF.

V is TRBV6-5 and J is TRBJ2-1; TRBD2 agrees at 7 bases. V dropped 0 bases and J dropped 2; count of bases not matched to a gene: 4. CDR3 length equals 16 residues. Germline values: CDR1 MNHEY, CDR2 SVGAGI. CDR3 DNA: TGTGCCAGCAGTTACTCCAGCGGGACTGCCTACAATGAGCAGTTCTTC. Amino acids: CASSYSSGTAYNEQFF.

CDR3 residues: CASSRDRNTEAFF. The CDR3 coding sequence is TGTGCCAGCAGCCGAGACAGGAACACTGAAGCTTTCTTT. This sequence joins TRBV6-5 and TRBJ1-1; D is possibly TRBD1 (5 bases). The CDR3 length is 13 residues. Trimming left V 6 bases short and J 1 base short, with 9 bases between. CDR1 and CDR2 from the germline V gene are MNHEY and SVGAGI.

The CDR3 protein is CASTTANYGYTF. The CDR3 DNA is TGTGCCAGCACCACAGCCAACTATGGCTACACCTTC. The chain joins TRBV6-5 to TRBJ1-2; no definite D call. Per germline, CDR1 MNHEY and CDR2 SVGAGI. This CDR3 region has 12 residues. The ends were cut back, 7 bases at V and 2 bases at J, with 8 bases in the middle.

This rearrangement joins TRBV18 to TRBJ2-7; tentatively, D is TRBD2 (6 bases). The CDR3 contains 14 residues. The germline V gene has CDR1 KGHSH and CDR2 LQKENI. The V gene lost 3 bases and the J gene lost 0 bases, with 9 bases spanning the gap. The CDR3 DNA sequence: TGTGCCAGCTCACCTCGACTAGGCTCCTACGAGCAGTACTTC. It translates to CASSPRLGSYEQYF.

The genes are TRBV9 and TRBJ2-3; 8 bases are shared with TRBD2. This CDR3 contains 17 residues. Germline CDR1 and CDR2: SGDLS and YYNGEE. V lost 4 bases and J lost 0; bases outside the gene matches: 10. The CDR3, as DNA: TGTGCCAGCAGCCCCAGGGGACTAGGCGGTAGCACAGATACGCAGTATTTT. Translated, it gives CASSPRGLGGSTDTQYF.

V usage is TRBV7-9 and J usage is TRBJ2-7, with a weak D call TRBD2 (6 bases). The CDR3 covers 16 residues. V lost 4 bases and J lost 0, with 16 bases in between. Germline V gene lookup returns CDR1 SEHNR and CDR2 FQNEAQ (reference sequence). The CDR3 sequence is CASSSGPGTLSYEQYF. CDR3 DNA: TGTGCCAGCAGCTCCGGCCCCGGGACTCTCTCCTACGAGCAGTACTTC.

For this clone: The junction shows a germline mismatch at one end, possibly a read error. This chain uses TRBV7-7 with TRBJ2-1, with 9 bases identical to TRBD2. Germline CDR1 is SSHAT and CDR2 is FNYEAQ (reference sequence). CDR3 length equals 16 residues. The CDR3 nucleotides are TGTGCTAGCAGTGCTGTAGCGGGAGTGTCATACAATGAGCAGTTCTTC. Translation gives CASSAVAGVSYNEQFF.